The following is a T cell receptor beta chain sequence with its context. Its target is unknown. This record comes from a study of T cell repertoires in cytomegalovirus infection. Study summary: Public TCR beta signatures indicated both CMV infection and matching HLA type.

This CDR3 is 18 amino acids long. Per germline, CDR1 SGHAT and CDR2 FQNNGV. V was pared by 5 bases and J by 1 base, with 10 bases of the junction left unmatched. TCRdb recomputed calls from the reads with MiXCR, one row per CDR3 protein. The sample holds some 270,000 distinct CDR3 sequences, approximately 17% seen once. Study results and caveats: Totalled public TCR beta family frequency picked out people who carried CMV plus the relevant HLA. Clonotype analysis showed dominance of the ex vivo response by HLA-C-restricted CMV-specific TCR beta clonotypes.

The clonotype comes from a human donor in good health (CMV status not recorded). Some clones in this sample may be carry-over from other donors' samples. The chain carries TRBV11-2 and TRBJ2-2, with 10 positions matching TRBD2. The sequenced sample consisted of CD8+ T cells from PBMCs. The CDR3 protein is CASSQMRRLAGNTGELFF. The CDR3 nucleotides read TGTGCCAGCAGCCAAATGAGGAGACTAGCGGGGAACACCGGGGAGCTGTTTTTT.